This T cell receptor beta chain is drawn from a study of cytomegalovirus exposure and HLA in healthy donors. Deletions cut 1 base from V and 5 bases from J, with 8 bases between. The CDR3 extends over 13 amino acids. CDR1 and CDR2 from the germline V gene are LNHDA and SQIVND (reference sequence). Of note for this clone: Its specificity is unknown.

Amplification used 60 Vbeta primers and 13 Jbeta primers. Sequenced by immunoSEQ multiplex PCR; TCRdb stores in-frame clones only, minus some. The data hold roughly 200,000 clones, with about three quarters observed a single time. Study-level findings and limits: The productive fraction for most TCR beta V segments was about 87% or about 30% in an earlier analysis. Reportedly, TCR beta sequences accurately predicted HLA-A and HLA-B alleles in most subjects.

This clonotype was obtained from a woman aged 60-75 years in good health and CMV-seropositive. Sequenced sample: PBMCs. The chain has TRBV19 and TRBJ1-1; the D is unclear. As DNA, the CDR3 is TGTGCCAGTAGTATAGCGGCCGGGACTGAAGCTTTCTTT. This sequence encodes CASSIAAGTEAFF.